The following is a T cell receptor (beta chain) sequence with its context. The assay was immunoSEQ multiplex PCR, and TCRdb's table has in-frame clones only and misses some. This sample has approximately 300,000 clones; about nine tenths occur once, and the top ten carry about 0.8%. These data belong to a study of cytomegalovirus exposure and HLA in healthy donors. CDR1 and CDR2 (germline): SGDLS, YYNGEE. V was pared by 4 bases and J by 1 base, with 5 bases of the junction left unmatched. The CDR3 spans 15 residues. The chain has TRBV9 and TRBJ1-1, with 9 bases that match TRBD1. The specimen was PBMCs. This sequence was found in a woman between 18 and 30 years old in good health and CMV-seronegative. The CDR3 nucleotides are TGTGCCAGCAGCCCCCGACAGGGGGAGAACACTGAAGCTTTCTTT. Translating gives CASSPRQGENTEAFF.